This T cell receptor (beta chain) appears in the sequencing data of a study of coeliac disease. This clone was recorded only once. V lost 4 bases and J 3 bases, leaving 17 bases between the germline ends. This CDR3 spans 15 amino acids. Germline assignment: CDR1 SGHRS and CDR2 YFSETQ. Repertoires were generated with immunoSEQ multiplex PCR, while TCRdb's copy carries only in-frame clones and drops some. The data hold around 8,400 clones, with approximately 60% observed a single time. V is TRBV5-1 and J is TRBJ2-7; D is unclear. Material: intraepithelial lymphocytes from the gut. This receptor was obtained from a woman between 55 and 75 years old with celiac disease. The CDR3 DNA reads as TGCGCCAGCAGCGAGCCCACCCGAGGATACTACGAGCAGTACTTC. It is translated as CASSEPTRGYYEQYF.